What follows are 2 T cell receptor beta chains derived from one specimen sequenced in a study of CD8 T cells in ankylosing spondylitis. Whole-study findings and limits: Seemingly characteristic of ankylosing spondylitis blood was a TCR beta motif consisting of 7 or 8 highly homologous variants.

Their recognized antigens are unknown. A single record per CDR3 protein comes from TCRdb applying MiXCR to the 5' RACE reads. The sample shows about 390,000 distinct CDR3 sequences, 20% to 25% of them seen only once. The sequencing input was blood, either unsorted or a sorted T cell fraction (not recorded which). The receptor set was obtained from a male donor with ankylosing spondylitis.

This clonotype has a handful of counts. The chain uses TRBV7-9 and TRBJ2-7, with TRBD2 matching 9 bases. CDR1 and CDR2 from the germline V gene are SEHNR and FQNEAQ (reference sequence). The CDR3 is made up of 15 amino acids. The ends lost 6 bases at V and 3 bases at J; junction bases unmatched: 9. Written as DNA, the CDR3 is TGTGCCAGCAGTCGCCGTAGCGGGAGCGGCTACGAGCAGTACTTC. Translated: CASSRRSGSGYEQYF.

This clonotype is a singleton in its sample. The V gene is TRBV5-1, the J gene TRBJ2-1, with a weak D call TRBD2 (5 bases). Per the germline V gene, CDR1 is SGHRS and CDR2 is YFSETQ. This CDR3 has 14 amino acids. Deletions cut 1 base from V and 9 bases from J, with 14 bases between. The CDR3 coding sequence is TGCGCCAGCAGCTTGCCGGTTCTTGGGAGTGAGCAGTTCTTC. It translates to CASSLPVLGSEQFF.